These 19 T cell receptor beta chains were sequenced from one sample in a study of Graves' ophthalmopathy and Graves' hyperthyroidism. Beta-chain TCR CDR3 regions were amplified from RNA transcripts. After a first-round RT-PCR with HTBI primers, a second-round multiplex PCR was run. One entry per CDR3 protein, called by TCRdb with MiXCR from the multiplex PCR reads. The sample yields over a million distinct CDR3 sequences, roughly 35% seen once. Sequences were obtained from peripheral blood or thyroid tissue (not recorded which). The receptors stem from an adult man with Graves' hyperthyroidism.

The J gene is TRBJ2-7, the V gene TRBV5-1; 8 nucleotides agree with TRBD2. Germline values: CDR1 SGHRS, CDR2 YFSETQ. V lost 4 bases to trimming and J lost 2 bases; unmatched junction nucleotides: 17. The CDR3 extends over 18 amino acids. The CDR3 nucleotides are TGCGCCAGCAGCCCATCGCCGGCGGGGGGTGGAGAGACCTACGAGCAGTACTTC. This gives the protein CASSPSPAGGGETYEQYF.

This clonotype was counted many times. The chain has TRBV11-2 and TRBJ2-7; the D gene could be TRBD1 or TRBD2 (5 bases each). This CDR3 is built from 14 residues. Germline V lookup: CDR1 SGHAT, CDR2 FQNNGV. V was cut by 5 bases and J by 2 bases, with 13 bases left in between. CDR3 loop: CASSGRDGPYEQYF. The CDR3 DNA reads as TGTGCCAGCAGCGGAAGGGACGGGCCCTACGAGCAGTACTTC.

The V gene is TRBV28, the J gene TRBJ1-4, with D perhaps matching TRBD1 (6 bases). CDR1 MDHEN and CDR2 SYDVKM come from the germline V gene. Trimming removed 7 bases from V and 8 bases from J, with 11 bases in between. There are 12 residues in the CDR3. The CDR3 nucleotides are TGTGCCAGCAAGGGGGTGTGGGAAAAACTGTTTTTT. It yields the protein CASKGVWEKLFF.

This clonotype came up many times. V gene TRBV25-1 combines with J gene TRBJ2-2; D may be TRBD1 or TRBD2 (6 bases each). Germline V gives CDR1 MGHDK, CDR2 SYGVNS. The ends were cut back, 6 bases at V and 1 base at J, with 12 bases in the middle. This CDR3 spans 15 amino acids. CDR3: CASRAGGGNTGELFF. CDR3 DNA: TGTGCCAGCAGAGCTGGAGGGGGGAACACCGGGGAGCTGTTTTTT.

This clonotype was counted ten times or more. J is TRBJ1-6 and V is TRBV7-2; weak D call: TRBD1 (6 bases). The germline gives CDR1 SGHTA, CDR2 FQGNSA. The CDR3 runs to 16 residues. V was trimmed by 5 bases and J by 6 bases, leaving 17 bases between them. The CDR3 here is CASSPRGGASNSPLHF. DNA of the CDR3: TGTGCCAGCAGCCCTAGAGGGGGGGCTAGTAATTCACCCCTCCACTTT.

This sequence joins TRBV5-1 and TRBJ2-7, with 12 bases matching TRBD1. The CDR3 is 17 residues long. With V trimmed by 0 bases and J by 4 bases, 8 bases remained unmatched. The V gene's germline CDR1 is SGHRS and CDR2 YFSETQ. CDR3 loop: CASSLEGQGALRYEQYF. The CDR3, as DNA: TGCGCCAGCAGCTTGGAGGGACAGGGGGCGTTGAGATACGAGCAGTACTTC.

The V and J genes are TRBV20-1 and TRBJ2-7; 7 bases align to TRBD1. Germline V gene lookup returns CDR1 DFQATT and CDR2 SNEGSKA (reference sequence). CDR3 length: 13 residues. Germline trimming cut 5 bases from V and 3 bases from J; bases unmatched to any gene: 7. CDR3 residues: CSAYRGYIYEQYF. The CDR3 nucleotides read TGCAGTGCTTACAGGGGATACATCTACGAGCAGTACTTC.

V gene TRBV14 combines with J gene TRBJ1-5; no definite D call. The CDR3 contains 14 residues. The germline gives CDR1 SGHDN, CDR2 FVKESK. Deletions cut 4 bases from V and 4 bases from J, with 11 bases between. CDR3 in amino acids: CASSPRSWNQPQHF. CDR3 nucleotide sequence: TGTGCCAGCAGCCCCCGGTCGTGGAATCAGCCCCAGCATTTT.

DNA for the CDR3: TGTGCCAGCAGCCCCAGGGGGCTCTTGAGTGGGGCCAACGTCCTGACTTTC. It is translated as CASSPRGLLSGANVLTF. The J gene is TRBJ2-6, the V gene TRBV7-2, with 8 nucleotides matching TRBD1. CDR3 length equals 17 residues. Trimming took 5 bases from V and 3 from J; bases not matched to a gene: 9. Germline CDR1 is SGHTA and CDR2 is FQGNSA.

This clonotype was detected a few times. The J gene is TRBJ2-7, the V gene TRBV9; 7 nucleotides agree with TRBD2. The V segment lost 4 bases and the J segment 0 bases; nucleotides outside the gene matches: 10. Germline loops: CDR1 SGDLS, CDR2 YYNGEE. The CDR3 totals 16 residues. CDR3 loop: CASSLGEGGSSYEQYF. The CDR3 DNA reads as TGTGCCAGCAGCCTCGGGGAGGGCGGTAGCTCCTACGAGCAGTACTTC. Full variable domain (remainder filled in from reference TRBV9 and TRBJ2-7): DSGVTQTPKHLITATGQRVTLRCSPRSGDLSVYWYQQSLDQGLQFLIQYYNGEERAKGNILERFSAQQFPDLHSELNLSSLELGDSALYFCASSLGEGGSSYEQYFGPGTRLTVT.

The CDR3 region is CATTREGGETQYF. The DNA of the CDR3 is TGTGCCACCACCCGAGAGGGGGGTGAGACCCAGTACTTC. This rearrangement joins TRBV15 to TRBJ2-5, with D possibly called TRBD1 or TRBD2 (6 bases each). This CDR3 is 13 amino acids long. Germline CDR1 is LNHNV and CDR2 is YYDKDF (reference sequence). Trimming took 7 bases from V and 5 from J, leaving 14 bases between them.

This clonotype appeared many times. The rearrangement links TRBV5-1 to TRBJ1-2; tentative D call: TRBD1 (6 bases). CDR3 length equals 16 residues. The germline CDR1 and CDR2 sequences are SGHRS and YFSETQ. Trimming took 4 bases from V and 4 from J, leaving 20 bases between them. This CDR3 is CASSTSRTGTPYGYTF. CDR3 DNA sequence: TGCGCCAGCAGCACCTCCCGGACCGGGACACCCTATGGCTACACCTTC.

Only a few counts were recorded for this clonotype. The chain is built from TRBV6-5 and TRBJ1-5; maybe TRBD1 (6 bases). Germline CDR1 reads MNHEY; CDR2 reads SVGAGI. V was cut by 4 bases and J by 11 bases, with 15 bases left in between. CDR3 length: 13 residues. CDR3 bases: TGTGCCAGCAGTTCAGGGGCCAGGGGAGCCCAGCATTTT. Translation gives CASSSGARGAQHF.

This clonotype was counted at least ten times. The CDR3 protein is CASRTQGKDLSPLHF. CDR3 DNA sequence: TGTGCCAGCAGGACACAGGGGAAAGATCTTTCACCCCTCCACTTT. The rearrangement uses TRBV7-9 and TRBJ1-6; the match to TRBD1 covers 7 bases. The CDR3 runs to 15 residues. Trimming took 6 bases from V and 9 from J; bases not matched to a gene: 11. Per the germline V gene, CDR1 is SEHNR and CDR2 is FQNEAQ (reference sequence). Combining the CDR3 with reference TRBV7-9 and TRBJ1-6 gives the whole variable domain DTGVSQNPRHKITKRGQNVTFRCDPISEHNRLYWYRQTLGQGPEFLTYFQNEAQLEKSRLLSDRFSAERPKGSFSTLEIQRTEQGDSAMYLCASRTQGKDLSPLHFGNGTRLTVT.

This chain links TRBV19 with TRBJ1-1, with a weak D call TRBD1 (5 bases). CDR3 length: 17 residues. Trimming left V 5 bases short and J 1 base short, with 20 bases between. Germline V CDR1 and CDR2: LNHDA, SQIVND (reference sequence). The CDR3 loop is CASSFIRDVGKNTEAFF. CDR3 nucleotide sequence: TGTGCCAGTAGTTTCATCCGGGACGTCGGCAAGAACACTGAAGCTTTCTTT.

This clonotype appeared a few times. A read error may explain this, as a much larger clone is one base away. The chain joins TRBV24-1 to TRBJ1-5, with D possibly being TRBD1 (6 bases). V was cut by 6 bases and J by 5 bases, with 16 bases left in between. Germline V gives CDR1 KGHDR, CDR2 SFDVKD. The CDR3 has 15 amino acids. CDR3 nucleotide sequence: TGTGCCACCAGTACAAGGACAGATAATTATCAGCCCCAGCATTTT. Protein product: CATSTRTDNYQPQHF.

The gene calls are TRBV9 and TRBJ2-2; D gene uncertain. CDR3 length: 15 residues. The germline V gene has CDR1 SGDLS and CDR2 YYNGEE. Trimming left V 0 bases short and J 0 bases short, with 6 bases between. Written as DNA, the CDR3 is TGTGCCAGCAGCGTAGAACCGGCGAACACCGGGGAGCTGTTTTTT. Protein product: CASSVEPANTGELFF.

This chain joins TRBV7-2 and TRBJ1-1, with TRBD1 identical over 9 bases. V lost 4 bases and J lost 0; bases outside the gene matches: 3. This CDR3 spans 15 amino acids. Germline V lookup: CDR1 SGHTA, CDR2 FQGNSA. The CDR3 DNA reads as TGTGCCAGCAGCTCACAGGGGGCTCTGAACACTGAAGCTTTCTTT. This codes for CASSSQGALNTEAFF.

This clonotype came up many times. CDR3: CASSTGWGQSTRNQPQHF. The CDR3 region has the DNA TGTGCCAGTAGTACCGGGTGGGGACAATCCACACGAAATCAGCCCCAGCATTTT. This sequence joins TRBV19 and TRBJ1-5; D possibly corresponds to TRBD1 (6 bases). Germline V gene lookup returns CDR1 LNHDA and CDR2 SQIVND (reference sequence). The germline V and J ends were trimmed by 4 bases and 4 bases, with 23 bases remaining between them. CDR3 length equals 18 residues.